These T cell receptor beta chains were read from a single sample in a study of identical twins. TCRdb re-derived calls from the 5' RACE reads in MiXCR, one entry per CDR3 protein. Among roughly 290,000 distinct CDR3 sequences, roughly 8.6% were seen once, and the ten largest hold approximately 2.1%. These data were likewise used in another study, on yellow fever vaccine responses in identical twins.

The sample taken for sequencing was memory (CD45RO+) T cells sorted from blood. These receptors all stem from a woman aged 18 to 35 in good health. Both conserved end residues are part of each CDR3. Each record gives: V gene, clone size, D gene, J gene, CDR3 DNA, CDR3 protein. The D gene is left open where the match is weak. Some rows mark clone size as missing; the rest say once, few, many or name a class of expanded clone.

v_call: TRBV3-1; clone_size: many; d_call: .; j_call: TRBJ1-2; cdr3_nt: TGTGCCAGCAGCCAAGACGGACAAGGACGCTACACCTTC; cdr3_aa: CASSQDGQGRYTF
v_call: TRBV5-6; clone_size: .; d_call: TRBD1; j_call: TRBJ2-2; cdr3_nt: TGTGCCAGCAGCAAGGACAGGGGGCGAGCCGGGGAGCTGTTTTTT; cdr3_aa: CASSKDRGRAGELFF
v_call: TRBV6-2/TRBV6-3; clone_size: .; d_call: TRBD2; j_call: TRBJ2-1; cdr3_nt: TGTGCCAGCAGTCTTCTTCCACTCTGGCTAGCGGCTTCCTACAATGAGCAGTTCTTC; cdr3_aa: CASSLLPLWLAASYNEQFF
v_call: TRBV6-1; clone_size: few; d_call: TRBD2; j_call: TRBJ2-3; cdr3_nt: TGTGCCAGCCGGCCGGGACTAGCGACAGATACGCAGTATTTT; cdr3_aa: CASRPGLATDTQYF
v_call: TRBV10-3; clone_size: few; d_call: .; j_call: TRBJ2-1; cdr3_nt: TGTGCCATCAGTGGTGGGGCTAACTCCTACAATGAGCAGTTCTTC; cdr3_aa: CAISGGANSYNEQFF
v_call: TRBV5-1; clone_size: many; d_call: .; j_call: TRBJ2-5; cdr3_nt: TGCGCCAGCAGCGGAAGACCTATTCAAGAGACCCAGTACTTC; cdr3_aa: CASSGRPIQETQYF
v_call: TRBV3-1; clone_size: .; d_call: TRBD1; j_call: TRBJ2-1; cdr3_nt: TGTGCCACCTGCCCCCGCGGACAGGGGCTTAATGAGCAGTTCTTC; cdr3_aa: CATCPRGQGLNEQFF
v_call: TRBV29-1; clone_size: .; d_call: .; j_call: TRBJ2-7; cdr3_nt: TGCAGCGTTGAAGCCTCGGAAGCGGGTGAGCAGTACTTC; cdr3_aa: CSVEASEAGEQYF
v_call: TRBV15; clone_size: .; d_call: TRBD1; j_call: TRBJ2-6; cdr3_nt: TGTGCCACCAGCAGAGTCGGGACAGGGATCTACCTAAACTCTGGGGCCAACGTCCTGACTTTC; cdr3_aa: CATSRVGTGIYLNSGANVLTF
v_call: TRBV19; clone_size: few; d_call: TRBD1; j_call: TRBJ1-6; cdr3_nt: TGTGCCAGTAGTGCGGACAGGGGTGGGAATTCACCCCTCCACTTT; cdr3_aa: CASSADRGGNSPLHF
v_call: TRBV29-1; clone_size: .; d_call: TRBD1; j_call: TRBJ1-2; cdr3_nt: TGCAGCGCGCGTGGGGACAGTCACTATGGCTACACCTTC; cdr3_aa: CSARGDSHYGYTF
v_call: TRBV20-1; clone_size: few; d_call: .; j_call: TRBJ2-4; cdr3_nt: TGCAGTGGAGAATCCGGGACTGAGTTTCTAGCCAAAAACATTCAGTACTTC; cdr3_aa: CSGESGTEFLAKNIQYF
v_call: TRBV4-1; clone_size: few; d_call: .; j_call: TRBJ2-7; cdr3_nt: TGCGCCAGCAGCCAAGAACAAAGAGGGGAATACACCTACGAGCAGTACTTC; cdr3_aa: CASSQEQRGEYTYEQYF
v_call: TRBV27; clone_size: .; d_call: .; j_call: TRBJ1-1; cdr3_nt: TGTGCCAGCAGTCCGCTCTTGCGAACTGAAGCTTTCTTT; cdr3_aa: CASSPLLRTEAFF
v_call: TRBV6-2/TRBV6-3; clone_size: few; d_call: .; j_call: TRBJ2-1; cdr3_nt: TGTGCCAGCAGTACGGGACTTGACTACAATGAGCAGTTCTTC; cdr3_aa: CASSTGLDYNEQFF
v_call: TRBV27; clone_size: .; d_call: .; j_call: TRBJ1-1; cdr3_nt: TGTGCCAGCAAATTAGCGGAAAACACTGAAGCTTTCTTT; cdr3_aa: CASKLAENTEAFF
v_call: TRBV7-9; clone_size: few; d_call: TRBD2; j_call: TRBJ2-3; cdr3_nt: TGTGCCAGCAGCGAGCGGGGGGGGGGCACAGATACGCAGTATTTT; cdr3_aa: CASSERGGGTDTQYF
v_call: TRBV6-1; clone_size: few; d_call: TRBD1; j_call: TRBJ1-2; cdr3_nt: TGTGCCAGCAGTGAAGCGAGGACAGGGGACTATGGCTACACCTTC; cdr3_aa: CASSEARTGDYGYTF
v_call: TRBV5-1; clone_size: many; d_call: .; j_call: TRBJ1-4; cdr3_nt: TGCGCCAGCAGCGTAGGAACTAATGAAAAACTGTTTTTT; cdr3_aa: CASSVGTNEKLFF
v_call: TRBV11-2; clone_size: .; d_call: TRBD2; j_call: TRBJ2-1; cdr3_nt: TGTGCCAGCAGCTCCCTCCCGGGTGCGGGGGGTTCTCGAGGATACAATGAGCAGTTCTTC; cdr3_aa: CASSSLPGAGGSRGYNEQFF
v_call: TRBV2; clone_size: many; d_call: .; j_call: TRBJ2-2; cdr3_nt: TGTGCCAGCAGAAGAACCGGGACACAATTCCGGACCGGGGAGCTGTTTTTT; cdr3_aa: CASRRTGTQFRTGELFF
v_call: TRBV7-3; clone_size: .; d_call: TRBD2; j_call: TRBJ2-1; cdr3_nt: TGTGCCAGCAGTAGACTAGCGGGAGGGGGGAGAAAAAACAATGAGCAGTTCTTC; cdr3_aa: CASSRLAGGGRKNNEQFF
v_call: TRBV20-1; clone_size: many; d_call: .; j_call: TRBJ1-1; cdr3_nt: TGCAGTGCTAGAGATCCTAAAGCTTTCTTT; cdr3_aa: CSARDPKAFF
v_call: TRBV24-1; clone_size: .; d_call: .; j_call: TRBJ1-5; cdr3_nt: TGTGCCACCAGTGAGGGTCCCATGGCAGGCCAGCCCCAGCATTTT; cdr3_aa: CATSEGPMAGQPQHF
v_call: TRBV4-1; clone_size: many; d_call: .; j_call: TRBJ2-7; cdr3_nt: TGCGCCAGCAGCCAGGGCGGACTACCATCCTACGAGCAGTACTTC; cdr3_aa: CASSQGGLPSYEQYF
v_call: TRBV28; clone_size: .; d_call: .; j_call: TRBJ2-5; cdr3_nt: TGTGCCAGCAGCCGCAGGGGTAGGATGCAAGAGACCCAGTACTTC; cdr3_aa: CASSRRGRMQETQYF
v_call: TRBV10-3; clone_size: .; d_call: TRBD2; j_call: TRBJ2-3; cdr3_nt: TGTGCCATCAGGACTAGCGGGGGCACAGATACGCAGTATTTT; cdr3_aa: CAIRTSGGTDTQYF